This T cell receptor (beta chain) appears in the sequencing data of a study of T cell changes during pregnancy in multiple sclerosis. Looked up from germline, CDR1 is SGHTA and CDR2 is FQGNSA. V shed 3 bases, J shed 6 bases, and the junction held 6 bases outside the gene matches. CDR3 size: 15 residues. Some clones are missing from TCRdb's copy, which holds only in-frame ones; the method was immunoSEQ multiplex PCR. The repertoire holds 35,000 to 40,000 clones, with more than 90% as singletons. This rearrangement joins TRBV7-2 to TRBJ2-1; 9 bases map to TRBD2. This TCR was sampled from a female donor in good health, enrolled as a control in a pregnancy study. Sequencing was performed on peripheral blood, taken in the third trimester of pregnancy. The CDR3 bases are TGTGCCAGCAGCTTTGTAGCGGGAGTGAGCAATGAGCAGTTCTTC. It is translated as CASSFVAGVSNEQFF.